The next 17 T cell receptor beta chains were all read from a single sample in a study of blood T cell repertoires in COVID-19. The repertoire was sequenced with immunoSEQ multiplex PCR; TCRdb's copy has only in-frame clones and lacks some. The data hold 300,000 or so clones, with 85% to 90% observed a single time. What was sequenced was peripheral blood. These receptors originate from a middle-aged woman with acute or convalescent COVID-19.

The chain carries TRBV6-6 and TRBJ1-1; 9 positions match TRBD1. CDR1 MNHNY and CDR2 SVGAGI come from the germline V gene (reference sequence). Unmatched junction bases numbered 2, after V lost 4 bases and J lost 5 bases. The length of the CDR3 is 13 residues. CDR3 nucleotides: TGTGCCAGCAGTTCGACAGGGGGGACTGAAGCTTTCTTT. Translating it yields CASSSTGGTEAFF.

The chain recombines TRBV2 with TRBJ2-1; D ambiguous. The CDR3 consists of 11 residues. Germline loops: CDR1 SNHLY, CDR2 FYNNEI. V lost 2 bases and J lost 14, with 10 bases in between. CDR3 nucleotides: TGTGCCAGCAGTGAATTTAACTTGGAGTTCTTC. Translating it yields CASSEFNLEFF.

This clone was observed a few times. V and J are TRBV5-1 and TRBJ1-6, with TRBD1 matching 7 bases. CDR3 length equals 14 residues. Trimming at V came to 3 bases and at J to 10 bases, leaving 7 bases not matched to a gene. CDR1 and CDR2 (germline): SGHRS, YFSETQ. CDR3 in DNA: TGCGCCAGCAGCTCCGGACAGGATGGATCACCCCTCCACTTT. It encodes CASSSGQDGSPLHF.

The table lists this clone with a few counts. The rearrangement uses TRBV2 and TRBJ1-1; no clear D gene. From germline, CDR1 is SNHLY and CDR2 FYNNEI. Trimming left V 5 bases short and J 0 bases short, with 4 bases between. This CDR3 has 12 amino acids. The DNA of the CDR3 is TGTGCCAGCAGTAGAGTGAACACTGAAGCTTTCTTT. Translation: CASSRVNTEAFF.

The chain employs TRBV18 and TRBJ1-2; 8 bases agree with TRBD1. With V trimmed by 4 bases and J by 6 bases, 7 bases remained unmatched. This CDR3 has 14 amino acids. Per germline, CDR1 KGHSH and CDR2 LQKENI. The DNA for the CDR3 is TGTGCCAGCTCACGTCAGGGGGCGGAGGATGGCTACACCTTC. This codes for CASSRQGAEDGYTF.

The J gene is TRBJ1-1, the V gene TRBV2; D is undetermined. The CDR3 extends over 16 amino acids. V shed 0 bases and J shed 1 base, with 12 bases lying between them. From germline, CDR1 is SNHLY and CDR2 FYNNEI. CDR3 in DNA: TGTGCCAGCAGTGAAGCGCAAGTGGGCAGGAACACTGAAGCTTTCTTT. Amino acid sequence: CASSEAQVGRNTEAFF.

This clone has just one count. The chain has TRBV24-1 and TRBJ1-2, with 7 bases aligning to TRBD1. V gave up 9 bases and J gave up 4 bases; unmatched junction bases: 4. Germline-derived CDR1 and CDR2 are KGHDR and SFDVKD. CDR3 length: 12 amino acids. The CDR3 DNA is TGTGCCACCGGGGACAGTACCTATGGCTACACCTTC. This sequence encodes CATGDSTYGYTF.

This chain connects TRBV18 to TRBJ1-2; D might be TRBD1 (6 bases). This CDR3 comprises 16 residues. Germline V CDR1 and CDR2: KGHSH, LQKENI. V lost 0 bases, J lost 0 bases, and 11 bases lay in between. DNA for the CDR3: TGTGCCAGCTCACCACCGGCGAAGGGGGCTAACTATGGCTACACCTTC. Translated: CASSPPAKGANYGYTF.

This clone has just one count. This chain uses TRBV4-2 with TRBJ1-4, with TRBD1 matching 8 bases. V was clipped by 1 base and J by 8 bases; unmatched bases: 21. Germline assignment: CDR1 LGHNA and CDR2 YNFKEQ. The CDR3 runs to 20 residues. The CDR3 DNA is TGTGCCAGCAGCCAAGGGGCAGGGGGCACTCTAGAACACTCCGTAGAAAAACTGTTTTTT. Its translation: CASSQGAGGTLEHSVEKLFF.

This clone has just a few counts. The rearrangement joins TRBV3-1 (or the pseudogene TRBV3-2) to TRBJ2-7; D is ambiguous. Per germline, CDR1 LGHDT and CDR2 YNNKEL (reference sequence). V was clipped by 4 bases and J by 1 base, with 8 bases between them. This CDR3 has 13 residues. CDR3 bases: TGTGCCAGCAGCCCCGCCGGGTCCTACGAGCAGTACGTC. Its translation is CASSPAGSYEQYV.

The chain couples TRBV19 to TRBJ2-1; 8 bases line up with TRBD2. Germline loops: CDR1 LNHDA, CDR2 SQIVND (reference sequence). The V gene end was trimmed by 7 bases and the J gene end by 7 bases; junction bases not matched to a gene: 6. This CDR3 comprises 13 residues. CDR3 sequence reads: CASTIAGLNEQFF. The CDR3 DNA is TGTGCCAGTACGATAGCGGGGTTAAATGAGCAGTTCTTC. Full variable domain (rest looked up from reference TRBV19 and TRBJ2-1): DGGITQSPKYLFRKEGQNVTLSCEQNLNHDAMYWYRQDPGQGLRLIYYSQIVNDFQKGDIAEGYSVSREKKESFPLTVTSAQKNPTAFYLCASTIAGLNEQFFGPGTRLTVL.

The chain has TRBV6-5 and TRBJ2-2; D ambiguous. The CDR3 covers 11 residues. Germline V gene lookup returns CDR1 MNHEY and CDR2 SVGAGI. V was shortened by 8 bases and J by 7 bases, with 8 bases between the two germline ends. The CDR3 protein is CASCADGELFF. CDR3 coding DNA: TGTGCCAGCTGCGCCGACGGGGAGCTGTTTTTT.

This rearrangement joins TRBV28 to TRBJ2-7; 8 bases fit TRBD2. J gave up 1 base and V 5 bases, and 7 bases lay outside the gene matches. CDR1 and CDR2 from the germline V gene are MDHEN and SYDVKM. The CDR3 totals 15 residues. The CDR3 spells CASSGGGSSSYEQYV. In nucleotides, the CDR3 is TGTGCCAGCAGTGGCGGGGGGTCCTCTTCCTACGAGCAGTACGTC.

Details on this clone: The conserved closing phenylalanine or tryptophan is absent in this CDR3, likely reflecting a read error. The DNA is omitted, as the CDR3 cannot be located on it reliably, and the CDR3 follows TCRdb's listing. This rearrangement joins TRBV29-1 to TRBJ1-1; the table's TRBD1 call for D was not verified on the DNA. The CDR3 has 12 amino acids, counting both end residues. Germline assignment: CDR1 SQVTM and CDR2 ANQGSEA. CDR3 sequence reads: CSVEGTGGDYPI.

The rearrangement uses TRBV2 and TRBJ1-5, with a weak D call TRBD1 (5 bases). The V end lost 4 bases, the J end lost 4 bases, and 11 bases lay between the germline ends. Germline values: CDR1 SNHLY, CDR2 FYNNEI. The CDR3 is 14 amino acids. The CDR3 protein is CASSGRRTNQPQHF. CDR3 sequence (DNA): TGTGCCAGCAGTGGTAGGCGGACAAATCAGCCCCAGCATTTT.

The rearrangement joins TRBV11-2 to TRBJ1-1; 7 bases fit TRBD1. V lost 2 bases, J lost 4 bases, and 4 bases stayed unmatched. Germline V gives CDR1 SGHAT, CDR2 FQNNGV. The CDR3 has 14 residues. This CDR3 is CASSLIGGRTEAFF. DNA for the CDR3: TGTGCCAGCAGCTTAATAGGGGGCCGCACTGAAGCTTTCTTT.

V gene TRBV7-9 combines with J gene TRBJ2-5, with 7 bases that match TRBD2. The germline gives CDR1 SEHNR, CDR2 FQNEAQ (reference sequence). V gave up 5 bases and J gave up 5 bases; unmatched junction bases: 14. This CDR3 has 16 residues. The CDR3 DNA follows: TGTGCCAGCAGCGGGGGGGACGGTCGAACGTGGGAGACCCAGTACTTC. This encodes CASSGGDGRTWETQYF.